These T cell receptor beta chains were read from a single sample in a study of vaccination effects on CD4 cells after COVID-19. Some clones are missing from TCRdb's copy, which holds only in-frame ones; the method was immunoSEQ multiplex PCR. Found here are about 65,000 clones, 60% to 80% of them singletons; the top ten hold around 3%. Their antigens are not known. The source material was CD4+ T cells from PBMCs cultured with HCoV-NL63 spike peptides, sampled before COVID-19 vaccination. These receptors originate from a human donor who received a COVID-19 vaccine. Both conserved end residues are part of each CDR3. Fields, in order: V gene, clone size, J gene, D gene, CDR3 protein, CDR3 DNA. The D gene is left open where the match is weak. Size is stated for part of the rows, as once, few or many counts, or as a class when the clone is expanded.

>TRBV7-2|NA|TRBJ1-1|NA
CASSLGQNTEAFF
TGTGCCAGCAGCCTGGGACAGAACACTGAAGCTTTCTTT
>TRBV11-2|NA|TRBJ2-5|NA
CASSPRTDQETQYF
TGTGCCAGCAGCCCCAGAACGGACCAGGAGACCCAGTACTTC
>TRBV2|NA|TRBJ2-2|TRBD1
CASSERAGTGRGEDELFF
TGTGCCAGCAGTGAAAGAGCCGGGACAGGGAGGGGTGAAGATGAGCTGTTTTTT
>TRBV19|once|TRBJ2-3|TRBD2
CASRYRGGLGGDTQYF
TGTGCCAGTAGATACCGGGGGGGCCTGGGCGGGGATACGCAGTATTTT
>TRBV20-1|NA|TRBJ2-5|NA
CSARGGETQYF
TGCAGTGCTAGAGGGGGGGAGACCCAGTACTTC
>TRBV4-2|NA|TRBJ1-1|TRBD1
CASSHDRDTEAFF
TGTGCCAGCAGCCATGACAGGGACACTGAAGCTTTCTTT
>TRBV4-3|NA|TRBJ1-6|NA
CASSQELTGNLSPLHF
TGCGCCAGCAGCCAAGAACTCACAGGGAACCTTTCACCCCTCCACTTT
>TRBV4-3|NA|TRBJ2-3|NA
CASSQTGADTQYF
TGCGCCAGCAGCCAAACGGGTGCAGATACGCAGTATTTT
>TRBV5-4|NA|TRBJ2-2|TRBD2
CASSPGGGGSPGELFF
TGTGCCAGCAGCCCCGGCGGCGGGGGGTCTCCGGGGGAGCTGTTTTTT
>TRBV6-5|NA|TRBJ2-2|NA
CASSLQSGELFF
TGTGCCAGCAGTCTTCAGTCCGGGGAGCTGTTTTTT
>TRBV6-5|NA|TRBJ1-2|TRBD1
CASSYSTGRGGYTF
TGTGCCAGCAGTTACTCGACAGGGCGGGGTGGCTACACCTTC
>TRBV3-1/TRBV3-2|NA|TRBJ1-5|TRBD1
CASSPTKDAGGQHF
TGTGCCAGCAGCCCGACAAAAGACGCAGGGGGACAGCATTTT
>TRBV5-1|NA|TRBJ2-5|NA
CASSLGRGLAQETQYF
TGCGCCAGCAGCCTAGGACGGGGACTGGCTCAAGAGACCCAGTACTTC
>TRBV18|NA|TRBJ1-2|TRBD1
CASSPSRTGDPKLGYTF
TGTGCCAGCTCACCATCGAGGACAGGGGATCCTAAATTAGGCTACACCTTC
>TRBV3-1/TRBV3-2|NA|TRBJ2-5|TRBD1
CASSQEDRGRKTQYF
TGTGCCAGCAGCCAAGAGGACAGGGGCAGGAAGACCCAGTACTTC
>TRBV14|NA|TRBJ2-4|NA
CASSPSRGPPRFLAKNIQYF
TGTGCCAGCAGCCCCAGTCGGGGACCACCTAGATTCCTAGCCAAAAACATTCAGTACTTC
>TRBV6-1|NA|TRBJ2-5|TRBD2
CASSDYGLAGRETQYF
TGTGCCAGCAGTGACTACGGACTAGCGGGTCGAGAGACCCAGTACTTC
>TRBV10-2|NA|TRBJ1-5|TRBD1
CASSERTWTGLHQPQHF
TGCGCCAGCAGTGAGAGGACTTGGACAGGTTTGCATCAGCCCCAGCATTTT
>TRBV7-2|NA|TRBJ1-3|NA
CASSPLAGTPSGNTIYF
TGTGCCAGCAGCCCTCTGGCAGGGACACCGTCTGGAAACACCATATATTTT
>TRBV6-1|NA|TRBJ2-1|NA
CASSETVHHPNEQFF
TGTGCCAGCAGTGAAACGGTTCACCACCCTAATGAGCAGTTCTTC
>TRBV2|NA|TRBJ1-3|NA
CASSVRMAGNTIYF
TGTGCCAGCAGTGTCCGTATGGCTGGAAACACCATATATTTT
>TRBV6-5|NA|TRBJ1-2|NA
CASKRTTGDSYGYTF
TGTGCCAGCAAAAGAACGACAGGAGACTCCTATGGCTACACCTTC
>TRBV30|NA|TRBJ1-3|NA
CAWSVGESGNTIYF
TGTGCCTGGAGTGTAGGAGAGTCTGGAAACACCATATATTTT
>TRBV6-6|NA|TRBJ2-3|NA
CASSYIGTSTDTQYF
TGTGCCAGCAGTTATATCGGTACTAGCACAGATACGCAGTATTTT
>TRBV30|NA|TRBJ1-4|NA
CAWTSASRGEKLFF
TGTGCCTGGACATCGGCCTCCCGGGGGGAAAAACTGTTTTTT
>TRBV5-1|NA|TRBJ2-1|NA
CASSLPGLNRFF
TGCGCCAGCAGCTTGCCGGGACTTAATAGGTTCTTC
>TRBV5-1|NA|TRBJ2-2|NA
CASSLVAGTGELFF
TGCGCCAGCAGCTTGGTGGCGGGCACCGGGGAGCTGTTTTTT
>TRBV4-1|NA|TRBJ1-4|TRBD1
CASSQRTGGNEKLFF
TGCGCCAGCAGCCAACGGACAGGGGGAAATGAAAAACTGTTTTTT
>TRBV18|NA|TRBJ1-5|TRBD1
CASSPGQEQQPQHF
TGTGCCAGCTCACCAGGACAGGAGCAACAGCCCCAGCATTTT
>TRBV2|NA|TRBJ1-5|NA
CASSDSPNQPQHF
TGTGCCAGCAGTGACTCACCCAATCAGCCCCAGCATTTT
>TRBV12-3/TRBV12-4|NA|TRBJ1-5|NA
CASRRESQPQHF
TGTGCCAGCAGGCGGGAGAGTCAGCCCCAGCATTTT
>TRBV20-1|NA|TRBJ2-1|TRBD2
CSASKGTSGASEQFF
TGCAGTGCTAGTAAGGGGACTAGCGGGGCCAGCGAGCAGTTCTTC
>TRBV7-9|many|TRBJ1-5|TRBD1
CASSLGAGGQPQHF
TGTGCCAGCAGCTTAGGGGCAGGGGGTCAGCCCCAGCATTTT
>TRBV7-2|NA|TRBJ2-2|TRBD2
CASSSTGTRALGGELFF
TGTGCCAGCAGCTCTACAGGGACTAGGGCCCTCGGCGGGGAGCTGTTTTTT
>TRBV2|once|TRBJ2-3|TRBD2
CASSGGTSGLSQYF
TGTGCCAGCAGTGGGGGGACTAGCGGGTTAAGCCAGTATTTT
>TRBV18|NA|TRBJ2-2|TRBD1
CASSPIGQGAPGELFF
TGTGCCAGCTCACCCATCGGACAGGGGGCGCCCGGGGAGCTGTTTTTT
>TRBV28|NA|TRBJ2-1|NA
CASSSWYNEQFF
TGTGCCAGCAGTTCATGGTACAATGAGCAGTTCTTC
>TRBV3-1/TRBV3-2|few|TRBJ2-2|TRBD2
CASSRGLAGQNTGELFF
TGTGCCAGCAGCCGCGGACTAGCGGGGCAGAACACCGGGGAGCTGTTTTTT
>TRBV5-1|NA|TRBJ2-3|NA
CASRLGQVGTDTQYF
TGCGCCAGCAGGCTGGGCCAAGTCGGCACAGATACGCAGTATTTT
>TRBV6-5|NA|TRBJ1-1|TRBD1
CASCRGLNTEAFF
TGTGCCAGCTGCAGGGGGCTGAACACTGAAGCTTTCTTT